This T cell receptor beta chain was profiled in a study of blood T cell repertoires in COVID-19. The CDR3 runs to 15 residues. Germline CDR1 SQVTM, CDR2 ANQGSEA. V gave up 4 bases and J gave up 3 bases, with 16 bases separating them. Clones were read by immunoSEQ multiplex PCR, and TCRdb kept only the in-frame ones, dropping some. Of 250,000 to 300,000 clones in the sample, less than 85% were seen once. The source of this sequence is a man between 60 and 70 years old who had recovered from COVID-19. Material: peripheral blood. The chain recombines TRBV29-1 with TRBJ2-4; D is unresolved. As DNA, the CDR3 is TGCAGCGTTGTAGCCCGGATCAAGGACAAAAACATTCAGTACTTC. Protein product: CSVVARIKDKNIQYF.